Below are 31 T cell receptor beta chains sequenced from a single sample in a study of vaccination and CD4 T cells after COVID-19. With the Oncomine TCR Beta short-read assay, DNA from cultured CD4+ T cells was sequenced. After culture, CD4+ T cells served as the source for genomic DNA extraction. TCRdb ran MiXCR on the PCR reads and lists one entry per CDR3 protein. The data contain approximately 9,600 distinct CDR3 sequences, around 30% of them singletons. The sample's treatment: roughly 11-day PBMC culture with coronavirus spike peptide pools or control peptides (ViraFEST assay). One should note that the unexposed donor's CD4+ T cells were collected before the COVID-19 pandemic (2011-2018). Antigens of these TCRs are unknown. Material: CD4+ T cells from blood, cultured in vitro. The receptor set was obtained from a human donor in good health.

This clonotype has a handful of counts. The J gene is TRBJ1-1, the V gene TRBV20-1, with a weak D call TRBD1 (6 bases). V lost 4 bases, J lost 1 base, and 13 bases lay in between. The CDR3 runs to 14 residues. From germline, CDR1 is DFQATT and CDR2 SNEGSKA (reference sequence). Written as DNA, the CDR3 is TGCAGTGCTAACCACAGGGTGGGGAACACTGAAGCTTTCTTT. Translating gives CSANHRVGNTEAFF.

This clonotype was detected only a few times. The chain carries TRBV25-1 and TRBJ1-1, with 8 positions matching TRBD1. Per the germline V gene, CDR1 is MGHDK and CDR2 is SYGVNS. The CDR3 is 13 residues long. Trimming cost V 8 bases and J 11 bases; bases outside gene matches: 13. For the CDR3, the DNA is TGTGCCAGCGCCGGCCCACAGGGGGTATCGGCTTTCTTT. Its translation is CASAGPQGVSAFF.

This clonotype has more than one count but fewer than ten. The rearrangement links TRBV30 to TRBJ1-6; tentative D call: TRBD1 (5 bases). The CDR3 spans 16 residues. Between the trimmed V and J ends, which lost 0 bases and 2 bases, there was a span of 11 bases. Germline CDR1 reads GTSNPN; CDR2 reads SVGIG (reference sequence). CDR3 sequence reads: CAWSVEGAAYNSPLHF. The CDR3 DNA follows: TGTGCCTGGAGTGTTGAAGGGGCAGCCTATAATTCACCCCTCCACTTT.

This clonotype has just a few counts. This rearrangement joins TRBV2 to TRBJ2-7; tentative D call: TRBD1 (5 bases). The germline V gene has CDR1 SNHLY and CDR2 FYNNEI. V lost 8 bases and J lost 3, with 11 bases in between. CDR3 length equals 12 residues. For the CDR3, the DNA is TGTGCCAGCGACAGCGAATTCTACGAGCAGTACTTC. This encodes CASDSEFYEQYF. Full variable domain (rest looked up from reference TRBV2 and TRBJ2-7): EPEVTQTPSHQVTQMGQEVILRCVPISNHLYFYWYRQILGQKVEFLVSFYNNEISEKSEIFDDQFSVERPDGSNFTLKIRSTKLEDSAMYFCASDSEFYEQYFGPGTRLTVT.

In this sample, this clonotype turned up a few times. The rearrangement uses TRBV19 and TRBJ2-3; D is uncertain. Germline V gene lookup returns CDR1 LNHDA and CDR2 SQIVND (reference sequence). This CDR3 is built from 15 residues. V lost 8 bases and J 4 bases, leaving 19 bases between the germline ends. CDR3 protein: CASQSRHLPADTQYF. As DNA, the CDR3 is TGTGCCAGTCAATCTAGGCACCTACCCGCAGATACGCAGTATTTT.

The chain couples TRBV5-1 to TRBJ1-1, with D uncertain. The CDR3 has 14 amino acids. V was cut by 0 bases and J by 4 bases, with 10 bases left in between. Germline CDR1 is SGHRS and CDR2 is YFSETQ. The CDR3 loop reads CASSLEGMGTEAFF. In DNA, the CDR3 is TGCGCCAGCAGCTTGGAAGGGATGGGCACTGAAGCTTTCTTT.

This clonotype was counted only a few times. V and J are TRBV9 and TRBJ1-1, with D hard to call. This CDR3 has 14 residues. The V gene's germline CDR1 is SGDLS and CDR2 YYNGEE. Trimming took 0 bases from V and 1 from J, leaving 7 bases between them. CDR3 sequence (DNA): TGTGCCAGCAGCGTAGTGGCGGGGAACACTGAAGCTTTCTTT. It translates to CASSVVAGNTEAFF.

The rearrangement links TRBV6-4 to TRBJ2-1; TRBD2 agrees at 10 bases. Germline CDR1 is MRHNA and CDR2 is SNTAGT. V dropped 8 bases and J dropped 8; count of bases not matched to a gene: 12. The CDR3 extends over 15 amino acids. The DNA for the CDR3 is TGTGCCAGCTCCATAGGGGCTAGCGGGAGATATGAGCAGTTCTTC. Protein sequence: CASSIGASGRYEQFF.

The V gene is TRBV7-2, the J gene TRBJ2-3; 8 nucleotides agree with TRBD2. V trimming: 3 bases; J trimming: 5 bases; junction bases outside the gene matches: 1. This CDR3 comprises 13 residues. Per the germline V gene, CDR1 is SGHTA and CDR2 is FQGNSA. The CDR3 loop reads CASSLAGGDTQYF. CDR3 nucleotides: TGTGCCAGCAGCTTGGCGGGGGGAGATACGCAGTATTTT.

The chain combines TRBV4-3 with TRBJ2-2; perhaps TRBD1 as D (6 bases). CDR3 length: 17 residues. The V gene's germline CDR1 is LGHNA and CDR2 YSLEER. Trimming shortened V by 0 bases and J by 4 bases, and 15 bases separated the two germline ends. The CDR3, as DNA: TGCGCCAGCAGCCAAGAAATGGGGGCAGGGGCCACCGGGGAGCTGTTTTTT. Its protein product is CASSQEMGAGATGELFF.

V gene TRBV20-1 combines with J gene TRBJ2-2; 7 positions agree with TRBD2. Germline V CDR1 and CDR2: DFQATT, SNEGSKA (reference sequence). The CDR3 loop spans 14 amino acids. The J segment lost 4 bases and the V segment lost 6 bases, leaving 8 bases of the junction unmatched. For the CDR3, the DNA is TGCAGTGCACCCCCGGGAGGCCCCACCGGGGAGCTGTTTTTT. The encoded protein is CSAPPGGPTGELFF.

This chain uses TRBV20-1 with TRBJ1-2, with D tentatively TRBD1 (6 bases). This CDR3 is built from 16 residues. Trimming took 0 bases from V and 8 from J, leaving 22 bases between them. Per germline, CDR1 DFQATT and CDR2 SNEGSKA (reference sequence). As DNA, the CDR3 is TGCAGTGCTAGAGATGGGATAAAAGGGGGGCGACAGGGCTACACCTTC. It translates to CSARDGIKGGRQGYTF.

The chain joins TRBV28 to TRBJ2-3, with 8 bases lining up with TRBD2. The CDR3 is made up of 16 amino acids. The V and J ends lost 7 bases and 3 bases, in that order; junction bases with no gene match: 12. Germline assignment: CDR1 MDHEN and CDR2 SYDVKM. The CDR3 reads CASNPTGGRRTDTQYF. The CDR3 DNA is TGTGCCAGCAACCCCACGGGGGGGCGACGGACAGATACGCAGTATTTT.

This clonotype was seen only a few times. V is TRBV6-1 and J is TRBJ2-7; 13 bases are a match to TRBD2. Trimming took 2 bases from V and 4 from J; bases not matched to a gene: 14. CDR1 and CDR2 (germline): MNHNS, SASEGT. The length of the CDR3 is 19 residues. CDR3 sequence (DNA): TGTGCCAGCAGTGAAAGGAGGGGGATACTAGCGGGAGGGTTGTACGAGCAGTACTTC. Translated, it gives CASSERRGILAGGLYEQYF.

The chain links TRBV11-1 to TRBJ2-7; D unresolved. Between the trimmed V and J ends, which lost 5 bases and 1 base, there was a span of 9 bases. Germline loops: CDR1 SGHAT, CDR2 FQDESV (reference sequence). The length of the CDR3 is 13 residues. The CDR3 is CASSPRVSYEQYF. The CDR3 DNA follows: TGTGCCAGCAGCCCAAGGGTTTCCTACGAGCAGTACTTC.

This clonotype has more than one count but fewer than ten. This chain connects TRBV27 to TRBJ2-3; TRBD1 is a possible D gene (5 bases). Trimming stripped 3 bases from V and 4 bases from J, with 20 bases between. The germline V gene encodes CDR1 MNHEY and CDR2 SMNVEV (reference sequence). This CDR3 region has 17 residues. The CDR3 spells CASSFRAPPEPPDTQYF. DNA for the CDR3: TGTGCCAGCAGTTTCAGGGCTCCCCCAGAGCCCCCAGATACGCAGTATTTT.

The chain is built from TRBV10-3 and TRBJ1-2; perhaps TRBD1 as D (5 bases). Germline assignment: CDR1 ENHRY and CDR2 SYGVKD. V lost 5 bases and J 7 bases, leaving 20 bases between the germline ends. The CDR3 extends over 15 amino acids. The CDR3 sequence is CAISSLEGRRSGYTF. In nucleotides, the CDR3 is TGTGCCATCAGTTCCCTCGAGGGGCGACGGAGTGGCTACACCTTC.

This clonotype has a handful of counts. V is TRBV7-2 and J is TRBJ2-7; D is possibly TRBD1 or TRBD2 (7 bases each). CDR1 and CDR2 (germline): SGHTA, FQGNSA. Trimming took off 4 bases at V and 4 bases at J, with 14 bases between the two ends. The CDR3 length is 14 residues. The CDR3 nucleotides read TGTGCCAGCAGCTCGGGAGGCAGGGGGTACGAGCAGTACTTC. Amino acids: CASSSGGRGYEQYF.

The rearrangement joins TRBV6-5 to TRBJ1-5, with unresolved D. V shed 2 bases and J shed 3 bases, with 8 bases lying between them. Germline V gene sequence: CDR1 MNHEY, CDR2 SVGAGI. This CDR3 has 14 residues. The chain's CDR3 is CASSYRQDNQPQHF. CDR3 nucleotide sequence: TGTGCCAGCAGTTACCGTCAGGACAATCAGCCCCAGCATTTT.

CDR3 loop: CSAPPGASSYNEQFF. CDR3 coding DNA: TGCAGTGCTCCCCCCGGGGCGAGCTCCTACAATGAGCAGTTCTTC. This rearrangement joins TRBV20-1 to TRBJ2-1, with D perhaps given as TRBD1 or TRBD2 (5 bases each). Germline values: CDR1 DFQATT, CDR2 SNEGSKA (reference sequence). The CDR3 sequence is 15 residues long. V shed 5 bases and J shed 0 bases, with 14 bases lying between them.

V usage is TRBV7-2 and J usage is TRBJ2-7, with D perhaps matching TRBD2 (6 bases). The germline V and J ends were trimmed by 6 bases and 4 bases, with 13 bases remaining between them. CDR1 and CDR2 (germline): SGHTA, FQGNSA. The CDR3 is 13 residues long. The CDR3 reads CASSSRLVYEQYF. DNA for the CDR3: TGTGCCAGCAGTTCCCGACTAGTATACGAGCAGTACTTC.

In its sample, this clonotype ranks as medium-sized. The chain links TRBV7-2 to TRBJ2-5; 8 bases map to TRBD2. The germline V gene encodes CDR1 SGHTA and CDR2 FQGNSA. There are 16 residues in the CDR3. V lost 2 bases, J lost 5 bases, and 10 bases stayed unmatched. The CDR3 here is CASSLNRREGGETQYF. Here the CDR3 DNA reads TGTGCCAGCAGCTTAAACCGTCGGGAGGGTGGGGAGACCCAGTACTTC.

This chain links TRBV9 with TRBJ2-2, with D hard to call. The CDR3 extends over 14 amino acids. Trimming left V 0 bases short and J 3 bases short, with 6 bases between. CDR1 is SGDLS, CDR2 YYNGEE, per germline. Here the CDR3 DNA reads TGTGCCAGCAGCGTAGCTGGGGACACCGGGGAGCTGTTTTTT. Amino acid sequence: CASSVAGDTGELFF.

This clonotype was recorded a few times. The chain recombines TRBV10-3 with TRBJ2-7; D perhaps matches TRBD2 (5 bases). Trimming left V 7 bases short and J 0 bases short, with 16 bases between. Per the germline V gene, CDR1 is ENHRY and CDR2 is SYGVKD. The CDR3 sequence is 15 residues long. Here the CDR3 reads CAITPSASSSYEQYF. The DNA for the CDR3 is TGTGCCATCACTCCCTCCGCTAGCAGCTCCTACGAGCAGTACTTC.

CDR3 residues: CSARVQGLSGANVLTF. CDR3 DNA sequence: TGCAGTGCCCGGGTCCAGGGCCTCTCTGGGGCCAACGTCCTGACTTTC. The chain carries TRBV20-1 and TRBJ2-6; TRBD1 might be the D (5 bases). Germline lookup yields CDR1 DFQATT and CDR2 SNEGSKA (reference sequence). The length of the CDR3 is 16 residues. V was clipped by 6 bases and J by 0 bases, with 15 bases between them.

The chain joins TRBV25-1 to TRBJ1-2, with 8 bases aligning to TRBD1. The CDR3 runs 14 residues. Germline trimming cut 5 bases from V and 7 bases from J; bases unmatched to any gene: 9. Germline V gives CDR1 MGHDK, CDR2 SYGVNS. CDR3 nucleotides: TGTGCCAGCAGTCCATTTGGACAGGGTTTTGGCTACACCTTC. Translated: CASSPFGQGFGYTF.

The chain carries TRBV20-1 and TRBJ1-3; D is unresolved. Germline V gives CDR1 DFQATT, CDR2 SNEGSKA (reference sequence). Trimming pared 3 bases from V and 0 bases from J, leaving 9 bases between. This CDR3 has 14 residues. The CDR3 protein is CSASLGSSGNTIYF. The DNA for the CDR3 is TGCAGTGCTAGTTTAGGGAGCTCTGGAAACACCATATATTTT.

The chain employs TRBV28 and TRBJ1-4; D remains unclear. The CDR3 is 11 residues long. The V and J ends lost 6 bases and 11 bases respectively, with 10 bases between them. From germline, CDR1 is MDHEN and CDR2 SYDVKM. The CDR3 loop reads CASRDRYKLFF. DNA of the CDR3: TGTGCCAGCAGGGACCGGTATAAACTGTTTTTT.

The rearrangement links TRBV27 to TRBJ1-2; TRBD1 matches 7 bases. The CDR3 totals 14 residues. CDR1 and CDR2 from the germline V gene are MNHEY and SMNVEV (reference sequence). Unmatched junction bases numbered 4, after V lost 2 bases and J lost 4 bases. CDR3 sequence reads: CASSLGNRGYGYTF. The DNA of the CDR3 is TGTGCCAGCAGTTTAGGTAACAGGGGCTATGGCTACACCTTC.

By sample fraction, this clonotype is medium-sized. The V gene is TRBV15, the J gene TRBJ1-5, with TRBD1 identical over 7 bases. The CDR3 loop spans 14 amino acids. Trimming removed 9 bases from V and 9 bases from J; junction bases left unmatched: 14. Germline V gene lookup returns CDR1 LNHNV and CDR2 YYDKDF (reference sequence). This chain's CDR3 is CATTTGRYQLPQHF. CDR3 coding DNA: TGTGCCACTACGACAGGGCGATATCAGCTGCCCCAGCATTTT.

This clonotype was counted only a few times. This CDR3 is CASSSKGGLETQYF. CDR3 bases: TGTGCCAGCAGCTCAAAGGGGGGGTTGGAGACCCAGTACTTC. The chain has TRBV7-2 and TRBJ2-5; possible D gene TRBD2, 7 bases. The ends were cut back, 4 bases at V and 5 bases at J, with 14 bases in the middle. Germline-derived CDR1 and CDR2 are SGHTA and FQGNSA. CDR3 length: 14 residues.